This T cell receptor (beta chain) was retrieved from a study of blood T cell repertoires in COVID-19. On the study more broadly: Samples representing acute and convalescent COVID-19 were sourced from the United States, Italy and Spain.

Profiling relied on immunoSEQ multiplex PCR, and the TCRdb table lists in-frame clones only, not all of them. The table records about 280,000 clones, less than 85% of them present only once. This study enrolled people aged 18 to 89 from under 25 US geographic areas. The study assigned cohorts using participant-reported clinical history. Donors of Cohort 3 who recovered were those that had two negative PCRs, clearance, or symptom resolution. Germline CDR1 reads MDHEN; CDR2 reads SYDVKM. The length of the CDR3 is 17 residues. Trimming took 7 bases from V and 1 from J; bases not matched to a gene: 8. Sequencing was carried out using PBMCs or T cells enriched from blood (not recorded which). This chain uses TRBV28 with TRBJ2-6; 9 nucleotides agree with TRBD1. The source of this sequence is a woman aged 50 to 60 who had recovered from COVID-19. The CDR3 DNA follows: TGTGCCAGCAACGCAGGGACAGGGTTATCTGGGGCCAACGTCCTGACTTTC. This translates into CASNAGTGLSGANVLTF.